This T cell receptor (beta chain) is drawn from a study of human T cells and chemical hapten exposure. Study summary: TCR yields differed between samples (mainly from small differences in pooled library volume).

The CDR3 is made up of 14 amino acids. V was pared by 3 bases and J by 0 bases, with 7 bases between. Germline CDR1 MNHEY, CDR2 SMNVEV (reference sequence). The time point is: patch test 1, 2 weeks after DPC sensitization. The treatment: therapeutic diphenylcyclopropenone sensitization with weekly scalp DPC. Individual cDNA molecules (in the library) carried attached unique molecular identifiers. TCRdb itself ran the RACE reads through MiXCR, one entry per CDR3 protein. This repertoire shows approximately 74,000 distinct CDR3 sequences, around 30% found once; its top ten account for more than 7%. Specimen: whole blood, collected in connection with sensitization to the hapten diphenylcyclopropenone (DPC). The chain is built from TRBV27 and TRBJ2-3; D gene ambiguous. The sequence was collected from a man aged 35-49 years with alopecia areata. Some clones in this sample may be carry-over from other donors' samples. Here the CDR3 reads CASSLGLSTDTQYF. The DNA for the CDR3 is TGTGCCAGCAGTTTGGGGTTGAGCACAGATACGCAGTATTTT.